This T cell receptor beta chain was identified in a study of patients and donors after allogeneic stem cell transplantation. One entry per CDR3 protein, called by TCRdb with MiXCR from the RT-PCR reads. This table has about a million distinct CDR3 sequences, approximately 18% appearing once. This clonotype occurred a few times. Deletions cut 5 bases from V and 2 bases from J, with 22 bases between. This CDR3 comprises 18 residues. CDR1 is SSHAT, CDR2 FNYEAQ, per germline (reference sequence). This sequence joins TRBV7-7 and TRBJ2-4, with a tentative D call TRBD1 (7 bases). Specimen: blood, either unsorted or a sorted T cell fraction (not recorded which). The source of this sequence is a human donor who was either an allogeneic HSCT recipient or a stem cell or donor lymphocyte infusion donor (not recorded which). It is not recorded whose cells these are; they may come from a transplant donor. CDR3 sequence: CASSRDSRRVVTKNIQYF. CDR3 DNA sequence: TGTGCCAGCAGCCGGGACAGCAGGAGGGTCGTAACCAAAAACATTCAGTACTTC.